A selection of T cell receptor beta chains follows, all from one sample in a study of T cell responses to AZD1222 COVID-19 vaccine. Data came from immunoSEQ multiplex PCR; TCRdb stores just in-frame clones and leaves some out. The repertoire has some 92,000 clones, about 90% of them found once; the top ten carry roughly 7.5%. The material was peripheral blood, obtained on day 0 of AZD1222 vaccination. Every receptor here comes from an adult in good health. Both conserved end residues are part of each CDR3. D genes are given only for firm matches. The size entry is marked missing in some rows and otherwise reads once, few, many or a size class.

D: TRBD2; size: once; J: TRBJ2-3; V: TRBV15; CDR3: CATSREGWREPSSTDTQYF; DNA: TGTGCCACCAGCAGAGAAGGCTGGCGGGAGCCTTCTAGCACAGATACGCAGTATTTT
D: TRBD1; size: -; J: TRBJ1-5; V: TRBV9; CDR3: CASSVGRGNQPQHF; DNA: TGTGCCAGCAGCGTAGGCAGGGGGAATCAGCCCCAGCATTTT
D: -; size: few; J: TRBJ2-7; V: TRBV6-1; CDR3: CASSELPSGEQYF; DNA: TGTGCCAGCAGTGAACTACCAAGCGGCGAGCAGTACTTC
D: -; size: -; J: TRBJ1-3; V: TRBV6-5; CDR3: CASTERSGGGNTIYF; DNA: TGTGCCAGCACCGAAAGGTCCGGAGGAGGAAACACCATATATTTT
D: TRBD1; size: -; J: TRBJ1-5; V: TRBV24-1; CDR3: CATSEPTGNYSNQPQHF; DNA: TGTGCCACCAGTGAGCCGACAGGGAATTATAGCAATCAGCCCCAGCATTTT
D: TRBD2; size: -; J: TRBJ2-3; V: TRBV29-1; CDR3: CSVGLVYGTDTQYF; DNA: TGCAGCGTCGGACTAGTTTACGGCACAGATACGCAGTATTTT
D: -; size: -; J: TRBJ1-3; V: TRBV6-4; CDR3: CASSDSKGTIYF; DNA: TGTGCCAGCAGTGACTCGAAGGGCACCATATATTTT
D: -; size: -; J: TRBJ1-2; V: TRBV3-1/TRBV3-2; CDR3: CASSQDPGVGIDGYTF; DNA: TGTGCCAGCAGCCAAGATCCAGGGGTCGGTATCGATGGCTACACCTTC
D: TRBD1; size: once; J: TRBJ2-1; V: TRBV6-5; CDR3: CASRGDRVPYNEQFF; DNA: TGTGCCAGCAGGGGGGACAGGGTGCCCTACAATGAGCAGTTCTTC
D: TRBD1; size: -; J: TRBJ1-4; V: TRBV18; CDR3: CASSPGQANEKLFF; DNA: TGTGCCAGCTCCCCGGGACAGGCTAATGAAAAACTGTTTTTT